Below, one T cell receptor (beta chain) is given with its context. Germline CDR1 LGHNT, CDR2 FRNRAP. The CDR3 has 17 residues. V was clipped by 1 base and J by 1 base; unmatched bases: 4. Profiled with immunoSEQ multiplex PCR; TCRdb holds only in-frame clones, not every one. The sample has 700,000 or so clones; approximately 83% are singletons. The data belong to a study of shared T cell receptors in the human thymus. Another study also made use of these data, one on human thymus T cells. That report adds: Thymus specimens were resections from corrective heart surgery.

The sequence was obtained from a girl under three years old with a congenital heart defect. Sequencing was performed on thymocytes. The J gene is TRBJ2-3, the V gene TRBV12-5; 11 bases agree with TRBD2. CDR3 DNA sequence: TGTGCTAGTGGTTTGGGGATTAGCGGGGGGGGCACAGATACGCAGTATTTT. Residues: CASGLGISGGGTDTQYF.